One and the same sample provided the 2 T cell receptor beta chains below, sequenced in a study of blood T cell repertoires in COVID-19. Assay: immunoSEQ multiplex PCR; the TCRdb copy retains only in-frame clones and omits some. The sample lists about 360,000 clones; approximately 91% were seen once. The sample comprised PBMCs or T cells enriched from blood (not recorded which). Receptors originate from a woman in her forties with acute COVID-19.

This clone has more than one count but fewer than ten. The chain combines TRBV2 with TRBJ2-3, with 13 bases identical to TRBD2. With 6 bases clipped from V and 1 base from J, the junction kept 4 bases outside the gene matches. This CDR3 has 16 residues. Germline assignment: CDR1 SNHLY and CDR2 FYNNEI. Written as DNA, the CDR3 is TGTGCCAGCAGGCGAGGACTAGCGGGGGGCACAGATACGCAGTATTTT. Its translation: CASRRGLAGGTDTQYF.

CDR3 region: CASSLGVVDEKLFF. CDR3 nucleotide sequence: TGTGCCAGCTCACTAGGGGTCGTAGATGAAAAACTGTTTTTT. This rearrangement joins TRBV18 to TRBJ1-4, with D possibly being TRBD1 (5 bases). Germline loops: CDR1 KGHSH, CDR2 LQKENI. CDR3 length: 14 amino acids. Trimming shortened V by 4 bases and J by 6 bases, and 12 bases separated the two germline ends.